This T cell receptor beta chain was identified during a study of spatial heterogeneity in lung cancer. The CDR3 extends over 14 amino acids. The J segment lost 4 bases and the V segment lost 7 bases, leaving 12 bases of the junction unmatched. Per germline, CDR1 SQVTM and CDR2 ANQGSEA. The time point denotes: sample taken at primary tumor resection. Unsorted tumor, nontumor lung tissue or cryopreserved PBMC supplied the whole RNA. TCRdb used MiXCR to reprocess the 5' RACE reads, holding one entry per CDR3 protein. Among 35,000 to 55,000 distinct CDR3 sequences listed, approximately 6.2% were seen once. This clonotype has a count of ten or more.

The chain employs TRBV29-1 and TRBJ1-1; 7 nucleotides agree with TRBD1. The sequencing used PBMCs, collected at surgery. The source of this sequence is a female donor with early-stage non-small cell lung cancer. Written as DNA, the CDR3 is TGCAGCGCCAGGGGGAGGCAGCTGGGCACTGAAGCTTTCTTT. This gives the protein CSARGRQLGTEAFF.